This T cell receptor beta chain comes out of a study of blood T cell repertoires in COVID-19. The wider study: In each case, the material was cDNA or gDNA derived from T cells, B-cell-depleted T cells, or PBMCs.

In the authors' methods: Amplification of reference gene primers provided the estimated nucleated cell counts. TCRdb keeps only in-frame clones here, not all; method: immunoSEQ multiplex PCR. The DNA gave D and trimming, while V, J and clone size come from that table. This table has about 190,000 clones, approximately 88% appearing once. The ends lost 4 bases at V and 5 bases at J; junction bases unmatched: 14. This CDR3 has 19 residues. Germline CDR1 is MNHEY and CDR2 is SMNVEV (reference sequence). This clone was counted once. Cohorts were determined from participant-reported clinical history. For recovered donors of Cohort 3, there were two negative PCRs, clearance, or symptom resolution.

Sequenced sample: PBMCs or T cells enriched from blood (not recorded which). This receptor was obtained from a woman in her 30s who had recovered from COVID-19. The chain joins TRBV27 to TRBJ2-1; 13 bases align to TRBD2. The CDR3 spells CASSSLTLRGLAGDNEQFF. The CDR3 nucleotides read TGTGCCAGCAGTTCTTTAACACTAAGAGGACTAGCGGGAGACAATGAGCAGTTCTTC.